A selection of T cell receptor beta chains follows, all from one sample in a study of blood T cell repertoires in COVID-19. TCRdb's copy holds only in-frame clones and misses some; the assay was immunoSEQ multiplex PCR. The data hold under 250,000 clones, with approximately 83% observed a single time. Sequenced material: peripheral blood. Receptor source: a woman aged 25 to 39 who had recovered from COVID-19. The CDR3 runs from the conserved cysteine through the conserved F or W. The D gene is left open where the match is weak. Expanded clones get a size class; other rows say once, few or many, or leave the size out.

j_gene: TRBJ2-7; d_gene: TRBD2; v_gene: TRBV27; abundance: NA; CDR3nt: TGTGCCAGCCGAAGGGGGACGAGCGGGAGTTGGAACGAGCAGTACTTC; CDR3aa: CASRRGTSGSWNEQYF
j_gene: TRBJ2-3; d_gene: NA; v_gene: TRBV19; abundance: NA; CDR3nt: TGTGCCAGTAGTATACTAAGCGGCCCCACAGATACGCAGTATTTT; CDR3aa: CASSILSGPTDTQYF
j_gene: TRBJ2-7; d_gene: TRBD2; v_gene: TRBV20-1; abundance: NA; CDR3nt: TGCAGTGCTAGTGGGGTAGCGGGAGCGGGCGAGCAGTACTTC; CDR3aa: CSASGVAGAGEQYF
j_gene: TRBJ2-2; d_gene: TRBD2; v_gene: TRBV2; abundance: NA; CDR3nt: TGTGCCAGCGGAAGAGAAGGACTAGCGGGAGTTGTCGGGGAGCTGTTTTTT; CDR3aa: CASGREGLAGVVGELFF
j_gene: TRBJ1-2; d_gene: NA; v_gene: TRBV20-1; abundance: NA; CDR3nt: TGCAGTGCTAGAGACCTCTATGGCTACACCTTC; CDR3aa: CSARDLYGYTF
j_gene: TRBJ1-4; d_gene: NA; v_gene: TRBV18; abundance: NA; CDR3nt: TGTGCCAGCTCACCAAGACAGGCTCCTAATGAAAAACTGTTTTTT; CDR3aa: CASSPRQAPNEKLFF
j_gene: TRBJ1-6; d_gene: TRBD1; v_gene: TRBV5-1; abundance: NA; CDR3nt: TGCGCCAGCAGCTTGGGGGACAGTAATTCACCCCTCCACTTT; CDR3aa: CASSLGDSNSPLHF
j_gene: TRBJ2-3; d_gene: NA; v_gene: TRBV12-5; abundance: few; CDR3nt: TGTGCTAGTGGTTTTAGCGGCACAGATACGCAGTATTTT; CDR3aa: CASGFSGTDTQYF
j_gene: TRBJ1-5; d_gene: TRBD1; v_gene: TRBV5-6; abundance: NA; CDR3nt: TGTGCCAGCAGCTTGAGAGACAGGGGCAATCAGCCCCAGCATTTT; CDR3aa: CASSLRDRGNQPQHF
j_gene: TRBJ2-7; d_gene: NA; v_gene: TRBV12-3/TRBV12-4; abundance: NA; CDR3nt: TGTGCCAGCAGTCTGACTGCCTACGAGCAGTACTTC; CDR3aa: CASSLTAYEQYF
j_gene: TRBJ2-7; d_gene: NA; v_gene: TRBV5-8; abundance: NA; CDR3nt: TGTGCCAGCAGCCGGAGGGCAGGTTACGAGCAGTACTTC; CDR3aa: CASSRRAGYEQYF
j_gene: TRBJ2-3; d_gene: NA; v_gene: TRBV24-1; abundance: NA; CDR3nt: TGTGCCACCAGTGATGAGGTCGCGGGCCATACAGATACGCAGTATTTT; CDR3aa: CATSDEVAGHTDTQYF
j_gene: TRBJ2-5; d_gene: TRBD2; v_gene: TRBV11-2; abundance: NA; CDR3nt: TGTGCCAGCAGCCAAGTACTAGCGGGACCACAAGAGACCCAGTACTTC; CDR3aa: CASSQVLAGPQETQYF
j_gene: TRBJ1-3; d_gene: TRBD1; v_gene: TRBV15; abundance: NA; CDR3nt: TGTGCCACCAGCGTCAGTAGGACAGGCCCTGGAAACACCATATATTTT; CDR3aa: CATSVSRTGPGNTIYF
j_gene: TRBJ2-1; d_gene: NA; v_gene: TRBV7-6; abundance: NA; CDR3nt: TGTGCCAGCAGCTTAGTTCTAGGACTAAACAATGAGCAGTTCTTC; CDR3aa: CASSLVLGLNNEQFF
j_gene: TRBJ2-1; d_gene: TRBD2; v_gene: TRBV27; abundance: NA; CDR3nt: TGTGCCAGCAGCCGGGGGGGGTCCTACAATGAGCAGTTCTTC; CDR3aa: CASSRGGSYNEQFF
j_gene: TRBJ1-2; d_gene: NA; v_gene: TRBV29-1; abundance: NA; CDR3nt: TGCAGCGTTGTAATGGGGCCAGGCTATAGCTATGGCTACACCTTC; CDR3aa: CSVVMGPGYSYGYTF
j_gene: TRBJ1-2; d_gene: TRBD1; v_gene: TRBV28; abundance: NA; CDR3nt: TGTGCCAGCAGTTTACCGGGACAGGGGAACTATGGCTACACCTTC; CDR3aa: CASSLPGQGNYGYTF
j_gene: TRBJ1-5; d_gene: NA; v_gene: TRBV12-5; abundance: NA; CDR3nt: TGTGCTAGTGGTTTGGTAACGGGCAGGGCCCTCAATCAGCCCCAGCATTTT; CDR3aa: CASGLVTGRALNQPQHF
j_gene: TRBJ2-2; d_gene: NA; v_gene: TRBV29-1; abundance: NA; CDR3nt: TGCAGCGTTGTGAGGAAGAACACCGGGGAGCTGTTTTTT; CDR3aa: CSVVRKNTGELFF
j_gene: TRBJ1-5; d_gene: TRBD1; v_gene: TRBV2; abundance: once; CDR3nt: TGTGCCAGCAGTGTGGGACAGAGTTATCAGCCCCAGCATTTT; CDR3aa: CASSVGQSYQPQHF
j_gene: TRBJ2-6; d_gene: TRBD1; v_gene: TRBV5-1; abundance: NA; CDR3nt: TGCGCCAGCAGCCCGCGGACAGGCTTCGGGGCCAACGTCCTGACTTTC; CDR3aa: CASSPRTGFGANVLTF
j_gene: TRBJ2-3; d_gene: TRBD2; v_gene: TRBV24-1; abundance: NA; CDR3nt: TGTGCCGCCTCTAGCGGGAGAACCGATACGCAGTATTTT; CDR3aa: CAASSGRTDTQYF
j_gene: TRBJ2-7; d_gene: NA; v_gene: TRBV11-2; abundance: once; CDR3nt: TGTGCCAGCAGCCTCGAAGCGACTAGGTCTTACGAGCAGTACTTC; CDR3aa: CASSLEATRSYEQYF
j_gene: TRBJ2-7; d_gene: NA; v_gene: TRBV2; abundance: NA; CDR3nt: TGTGCCAGCACTGGAGGAGGGGACGAGCAGTACTTC; CDR3aa: CASTGGGDEQYF
j_gene: TRBJ2-7; d_gene: NA; v_gene: TRBV18; abundance: NA; CDR3nt: TGTGCCAGCTCACAGGCGGAGTCCTCCTACGAGCAGTACTTC; CDR3aa: CASSQAESSYEQYF
j_gene: TRBJ2-2; d_gene: NA; v_gene: TRBV7-9; abundance: NA; CDR3nt: TGTGCCAGCAGCTTGGGCGCCGGGGGCACCGGGGAGCTGTTTTTT; CDR3aa: CASSLGAGGTGELFF
j_gene: TRBJ2-1; d_gene: TRBD2; v_gene: TRBV29-1; abundance: NA; CDR3nt: TGCAGCGATGTTAGCGGGACTAGCAATGAGCAGTTCTTC; CDR3aa: CSDVSGTSNEQFF
j_gene: TRBJ1-1; d_gene: TRBD1; v_gene: TRBV6-5; abundance: few; CDR3nt: TGTGCCAGCAGTTACTACGGACAGGGTGACACTGAAGCTTTCTTT; CDR3aa: CASSYYGQGDTEAFF
j_gene: TRBJ2-2; d_gene: NA; v_gene: TRBV21-1; abundance: NA; CDR3nt: TGTGCCAGCCTGCGGCGGGGAAACACCGGGGAGCTGTTTTTT; CDR3aa: CASLRRGNTGELFF